The sample holds a few counts of the clone carrying this TCR beta chain. Its antigen is currently unknown. The data were obtained in a study of beta chain features in type 1 diabetes. Study-level findings and limits: VDJ junctions in type 1 diabetes patients carried more deletions and fewer insertions.

CD4+ cells of the naive, central memory, regulatory and stem cell-like memory types were sorted via CD45RO/CCR7/CD25/CD127/CD95/CD27. Trimming pared 0 bases from V and 7 bases from J, leaving 13 bases between. CDR1 is LGHNA, CDR2 YSLEER, per germline. This CDR3 has 15 residues. Investigators reverse transcribed all isolated RNA, so they sequenced expressed TCRB transcripts. Profiling relied on immunoSEQ multiplex PCR, and the TCRdb table lists in-frame clones only, not all of them. The sample has 860,000 or so clones, around a sixth seen once. This clonotype originated in a young woman in good health. Input material: naive CD4+ T cells from blood. The chain has TRBV4-3 and TRBJ2-4, with D perhaps matching TRBD2 (6 bases). The CDR3 coding sequence is TGCGCCAGCAGCCAAGATTTAGGAGGGTGGAACATTCAGTACTTC. It specifies CASSQDLGGWNIQYF.